The 2 T cell receptor beta chains presented below share a single source sample, sequenced in a study of blood T cell repertoires in COVID-19. Method: immunoSEQ multiplex PCR; TCRdb's copy keeps in-frame clones and lacks some. The sample has around 190,000 clones; 88% are singletons. The sequenced sample was peripheral blood. These receptors were collected from a man aged 18 to 35 with active or convalescent COVID-19.

This clone was seen more than once but under ten times. The genes are TRBV7-9 and TRBJ2-7; 13 bases match TRBD2. Per the germline V gene, CDR1 is SEHNR and CDR2 is FQNEAQ (reference sequence). The ends lost 6 bases at V and 5 bases at J; junction bases unmatched: 4. The CDR3 spans 14 residues. As DNA, the CDR3 is TGTGCCAGCAGGCCGGGACTAGCGGGAAACGAGCAGTACTTC. Translating it yields CASRPGLAGNEQYF.

The chain joins TRBV2 to TRBJ1-5; D perhaps matches TRBD1 (6 bases). Trimming cost V 6 bases and J 0 bases, with 12 bases left between them. This CDR3 region has 15 residues. Germline V gene data show CDR1 as SNHLY and CDR2 as FYNNEI. CDR3: CASSDRQDSNQPQHF. CDR3 coding DNA: TGTGCCAGCAGCGACAGGCAAGATAGCAATCAGCCCCAGCATTTT.